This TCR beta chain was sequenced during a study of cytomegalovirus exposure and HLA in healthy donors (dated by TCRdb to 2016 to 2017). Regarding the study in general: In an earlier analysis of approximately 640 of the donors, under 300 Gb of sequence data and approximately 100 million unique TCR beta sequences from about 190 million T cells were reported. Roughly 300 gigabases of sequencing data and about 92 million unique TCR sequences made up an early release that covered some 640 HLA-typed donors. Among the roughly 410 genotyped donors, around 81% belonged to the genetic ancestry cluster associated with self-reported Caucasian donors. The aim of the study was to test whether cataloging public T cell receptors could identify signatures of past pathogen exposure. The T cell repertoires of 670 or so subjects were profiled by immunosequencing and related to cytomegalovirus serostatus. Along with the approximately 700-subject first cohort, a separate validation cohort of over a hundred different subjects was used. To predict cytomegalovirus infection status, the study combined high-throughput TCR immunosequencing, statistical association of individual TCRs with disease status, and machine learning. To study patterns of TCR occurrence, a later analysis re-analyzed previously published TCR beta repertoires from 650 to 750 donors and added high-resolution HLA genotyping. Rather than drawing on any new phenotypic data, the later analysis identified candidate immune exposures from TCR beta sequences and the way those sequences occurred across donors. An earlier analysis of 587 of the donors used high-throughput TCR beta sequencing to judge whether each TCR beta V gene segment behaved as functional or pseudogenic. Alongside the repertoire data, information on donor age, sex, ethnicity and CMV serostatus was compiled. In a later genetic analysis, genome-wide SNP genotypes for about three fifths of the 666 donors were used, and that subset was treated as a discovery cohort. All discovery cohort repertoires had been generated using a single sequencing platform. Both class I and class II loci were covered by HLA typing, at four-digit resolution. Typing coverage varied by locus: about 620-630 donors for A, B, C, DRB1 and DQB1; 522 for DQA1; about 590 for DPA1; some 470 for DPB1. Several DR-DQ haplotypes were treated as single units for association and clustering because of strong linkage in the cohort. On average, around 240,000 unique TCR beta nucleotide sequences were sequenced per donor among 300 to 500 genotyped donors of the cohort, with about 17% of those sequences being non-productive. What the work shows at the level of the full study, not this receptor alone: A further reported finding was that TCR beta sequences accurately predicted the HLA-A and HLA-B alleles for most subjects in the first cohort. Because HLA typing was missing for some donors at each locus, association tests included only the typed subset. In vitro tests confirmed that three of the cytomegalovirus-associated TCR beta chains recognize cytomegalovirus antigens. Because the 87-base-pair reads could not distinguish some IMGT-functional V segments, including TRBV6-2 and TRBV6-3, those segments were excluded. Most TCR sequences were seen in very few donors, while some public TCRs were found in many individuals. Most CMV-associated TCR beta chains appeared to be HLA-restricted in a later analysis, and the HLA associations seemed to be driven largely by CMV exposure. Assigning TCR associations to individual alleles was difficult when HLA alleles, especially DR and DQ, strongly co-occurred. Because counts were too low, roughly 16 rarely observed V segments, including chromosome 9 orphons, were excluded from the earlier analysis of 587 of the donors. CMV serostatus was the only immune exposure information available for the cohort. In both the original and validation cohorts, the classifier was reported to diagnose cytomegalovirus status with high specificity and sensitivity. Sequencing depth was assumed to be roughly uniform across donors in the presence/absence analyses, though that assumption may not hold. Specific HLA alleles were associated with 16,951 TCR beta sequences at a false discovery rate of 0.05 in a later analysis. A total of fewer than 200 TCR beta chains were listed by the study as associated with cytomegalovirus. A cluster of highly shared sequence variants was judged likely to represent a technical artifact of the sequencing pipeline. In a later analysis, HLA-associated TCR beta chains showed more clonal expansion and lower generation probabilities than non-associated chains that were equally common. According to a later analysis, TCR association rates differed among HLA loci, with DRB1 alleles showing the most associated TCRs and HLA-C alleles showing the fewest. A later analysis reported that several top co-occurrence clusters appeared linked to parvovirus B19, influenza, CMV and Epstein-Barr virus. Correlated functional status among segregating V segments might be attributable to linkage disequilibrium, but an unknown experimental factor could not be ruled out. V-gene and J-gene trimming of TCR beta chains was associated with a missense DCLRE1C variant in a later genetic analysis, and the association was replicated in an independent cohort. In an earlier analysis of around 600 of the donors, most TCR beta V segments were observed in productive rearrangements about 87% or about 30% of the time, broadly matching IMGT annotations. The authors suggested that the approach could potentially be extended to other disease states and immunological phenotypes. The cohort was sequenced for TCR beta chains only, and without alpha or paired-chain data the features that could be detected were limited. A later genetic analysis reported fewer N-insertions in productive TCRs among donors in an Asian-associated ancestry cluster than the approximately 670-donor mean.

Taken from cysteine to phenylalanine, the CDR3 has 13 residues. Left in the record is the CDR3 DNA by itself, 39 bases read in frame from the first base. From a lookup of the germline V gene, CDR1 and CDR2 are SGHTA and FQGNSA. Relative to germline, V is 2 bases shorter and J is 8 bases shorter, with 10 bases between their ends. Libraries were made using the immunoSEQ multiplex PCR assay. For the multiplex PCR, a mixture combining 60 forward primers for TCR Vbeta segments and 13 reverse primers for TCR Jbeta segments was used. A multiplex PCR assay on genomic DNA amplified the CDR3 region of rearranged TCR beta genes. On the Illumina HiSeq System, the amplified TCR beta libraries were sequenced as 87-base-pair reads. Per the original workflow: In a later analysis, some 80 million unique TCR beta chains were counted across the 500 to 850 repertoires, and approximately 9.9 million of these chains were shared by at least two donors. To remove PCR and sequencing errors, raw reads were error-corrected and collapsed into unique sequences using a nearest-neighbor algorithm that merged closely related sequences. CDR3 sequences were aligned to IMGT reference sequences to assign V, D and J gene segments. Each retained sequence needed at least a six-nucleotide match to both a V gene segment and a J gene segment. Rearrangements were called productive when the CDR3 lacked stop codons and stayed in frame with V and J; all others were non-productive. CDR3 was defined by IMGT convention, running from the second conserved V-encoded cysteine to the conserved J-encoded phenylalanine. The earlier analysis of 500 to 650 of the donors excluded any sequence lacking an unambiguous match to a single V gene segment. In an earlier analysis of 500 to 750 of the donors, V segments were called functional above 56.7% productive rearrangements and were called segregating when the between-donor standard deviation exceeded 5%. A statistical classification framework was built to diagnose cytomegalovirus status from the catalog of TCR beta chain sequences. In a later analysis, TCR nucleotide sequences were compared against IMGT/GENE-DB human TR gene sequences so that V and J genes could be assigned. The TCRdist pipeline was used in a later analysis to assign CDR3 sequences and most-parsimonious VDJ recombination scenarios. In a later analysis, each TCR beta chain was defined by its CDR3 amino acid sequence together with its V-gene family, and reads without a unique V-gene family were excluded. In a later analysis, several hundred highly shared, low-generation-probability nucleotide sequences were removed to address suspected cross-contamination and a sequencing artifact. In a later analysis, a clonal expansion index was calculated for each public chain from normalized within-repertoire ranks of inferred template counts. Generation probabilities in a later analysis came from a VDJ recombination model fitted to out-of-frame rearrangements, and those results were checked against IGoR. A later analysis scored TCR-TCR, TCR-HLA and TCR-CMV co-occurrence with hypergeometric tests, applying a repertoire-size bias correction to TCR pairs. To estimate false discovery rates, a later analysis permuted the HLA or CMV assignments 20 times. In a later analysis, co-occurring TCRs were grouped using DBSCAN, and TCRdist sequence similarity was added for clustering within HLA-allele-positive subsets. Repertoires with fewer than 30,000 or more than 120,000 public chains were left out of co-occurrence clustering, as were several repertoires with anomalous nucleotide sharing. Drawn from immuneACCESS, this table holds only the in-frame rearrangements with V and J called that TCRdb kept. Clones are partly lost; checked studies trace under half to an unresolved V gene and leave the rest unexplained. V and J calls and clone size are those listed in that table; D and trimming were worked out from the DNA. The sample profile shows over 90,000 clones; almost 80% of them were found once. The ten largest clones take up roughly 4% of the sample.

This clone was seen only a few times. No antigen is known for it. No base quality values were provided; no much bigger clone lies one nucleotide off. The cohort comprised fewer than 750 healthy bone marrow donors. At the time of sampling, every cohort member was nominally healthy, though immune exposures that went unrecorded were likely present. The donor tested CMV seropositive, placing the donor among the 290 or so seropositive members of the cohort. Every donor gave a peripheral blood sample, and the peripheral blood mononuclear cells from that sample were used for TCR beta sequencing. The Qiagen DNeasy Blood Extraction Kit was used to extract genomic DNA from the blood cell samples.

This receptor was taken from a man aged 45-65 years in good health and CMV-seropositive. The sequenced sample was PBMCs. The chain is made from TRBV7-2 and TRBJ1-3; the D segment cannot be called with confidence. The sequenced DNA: TGTGCCAGCAGCTTAAATAGGAGGGACACCATATATTTT. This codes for CASSLNRRDTIYF.